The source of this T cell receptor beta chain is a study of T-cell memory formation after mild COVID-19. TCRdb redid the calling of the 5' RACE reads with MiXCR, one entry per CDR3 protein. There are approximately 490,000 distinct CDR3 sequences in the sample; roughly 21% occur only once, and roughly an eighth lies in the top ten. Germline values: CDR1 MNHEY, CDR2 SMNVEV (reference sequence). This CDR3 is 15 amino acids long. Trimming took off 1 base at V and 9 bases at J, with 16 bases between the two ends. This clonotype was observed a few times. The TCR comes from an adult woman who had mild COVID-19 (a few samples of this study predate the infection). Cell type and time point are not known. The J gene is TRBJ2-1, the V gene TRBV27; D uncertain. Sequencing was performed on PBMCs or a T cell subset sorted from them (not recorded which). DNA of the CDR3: TGTGCCAGCAGTTTATGGGTGAATAGCTGGGGTGAGCAGTTCTTC. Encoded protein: CASSLWVNSWGEQFF.